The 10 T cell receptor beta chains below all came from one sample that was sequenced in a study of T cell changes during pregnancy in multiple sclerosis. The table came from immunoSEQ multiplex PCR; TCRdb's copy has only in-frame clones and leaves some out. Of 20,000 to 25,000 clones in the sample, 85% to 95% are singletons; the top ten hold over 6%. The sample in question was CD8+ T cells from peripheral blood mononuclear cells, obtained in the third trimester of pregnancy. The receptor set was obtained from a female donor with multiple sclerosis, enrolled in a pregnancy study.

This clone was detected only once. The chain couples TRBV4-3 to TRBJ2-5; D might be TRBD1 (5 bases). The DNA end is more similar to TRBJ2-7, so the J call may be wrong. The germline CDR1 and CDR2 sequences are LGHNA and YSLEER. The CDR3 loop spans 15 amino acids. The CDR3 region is CASSQGISRAYEQYF. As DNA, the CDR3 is TGCGCCAGCAGCCAAGGCATCTCCAGGGCCTACGAGCAGTACTTC.

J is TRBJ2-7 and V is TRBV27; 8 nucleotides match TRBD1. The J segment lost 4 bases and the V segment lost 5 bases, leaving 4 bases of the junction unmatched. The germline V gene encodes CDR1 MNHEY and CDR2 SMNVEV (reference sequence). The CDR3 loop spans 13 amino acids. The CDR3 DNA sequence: TGTGCCAGCAGTCCACAGGGGGTGTACGAGCAGTACTTC. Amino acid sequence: CASSPQGVYEQYF.

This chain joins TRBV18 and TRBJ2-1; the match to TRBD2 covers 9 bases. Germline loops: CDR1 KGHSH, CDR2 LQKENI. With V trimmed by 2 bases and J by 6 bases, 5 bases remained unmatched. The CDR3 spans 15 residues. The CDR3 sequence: CASSPSAGGRNEQFF. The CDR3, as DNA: TGTGCCAGCTCACCAAGTGCGGGGGGGCGCAATGAGCAGTTCTTC.

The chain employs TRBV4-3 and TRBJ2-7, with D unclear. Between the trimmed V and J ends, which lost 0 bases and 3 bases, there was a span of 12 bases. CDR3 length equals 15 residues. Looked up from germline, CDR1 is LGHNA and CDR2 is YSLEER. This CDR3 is CASSQEGAADYEQYF. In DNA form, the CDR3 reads TGCGCCAGCAGCCAAGAGGGTGCGGCCGACTACGAGCAGTACTTC.

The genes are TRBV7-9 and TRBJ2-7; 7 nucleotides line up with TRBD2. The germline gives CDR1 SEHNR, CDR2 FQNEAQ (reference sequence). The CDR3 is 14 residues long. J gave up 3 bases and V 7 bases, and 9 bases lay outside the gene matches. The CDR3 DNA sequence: TGTGCCAGCACCCCGGAGGGAGGGTTCTACGAGCAGTACTTC. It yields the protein CASTPEGGFYEQYF.

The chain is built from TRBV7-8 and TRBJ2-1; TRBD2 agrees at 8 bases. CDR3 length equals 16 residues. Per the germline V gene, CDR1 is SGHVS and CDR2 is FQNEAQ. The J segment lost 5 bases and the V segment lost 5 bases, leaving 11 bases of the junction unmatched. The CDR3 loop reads CASSLAGLAGDNEQFF. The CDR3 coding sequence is TGTGCCAGCAGCCTCGCTGGACTAGCCGGGGACAATGAGCAGTTCTTC.

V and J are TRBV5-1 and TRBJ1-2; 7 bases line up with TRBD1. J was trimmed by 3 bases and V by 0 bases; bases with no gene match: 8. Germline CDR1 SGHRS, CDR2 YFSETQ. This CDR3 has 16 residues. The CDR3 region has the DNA TGCGCCAGCAGCTTGGCCCGACAGGGCAGTGACTATGGCTACACCTTC. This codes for CASSLARQGSDYGYTF.

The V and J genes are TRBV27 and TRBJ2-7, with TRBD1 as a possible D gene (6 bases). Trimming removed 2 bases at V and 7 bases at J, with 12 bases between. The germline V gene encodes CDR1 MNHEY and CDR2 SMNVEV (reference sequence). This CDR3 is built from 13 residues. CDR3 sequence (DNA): TGTGCCAGCAGTTTAAGGGGGTGGGGTGAGCAGTACTTC. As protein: CASSLRGWGEQYF.

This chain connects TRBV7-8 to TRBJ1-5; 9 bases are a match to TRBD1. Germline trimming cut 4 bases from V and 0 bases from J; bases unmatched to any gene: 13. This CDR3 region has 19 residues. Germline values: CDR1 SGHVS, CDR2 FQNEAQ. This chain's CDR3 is CASSSNNRDRAYSNQPQHF. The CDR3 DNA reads TGTGCCAGCAGCTCAAACAACCGGGACAGGGCCTATAGCAATCAGCCCCAGCATTTT.

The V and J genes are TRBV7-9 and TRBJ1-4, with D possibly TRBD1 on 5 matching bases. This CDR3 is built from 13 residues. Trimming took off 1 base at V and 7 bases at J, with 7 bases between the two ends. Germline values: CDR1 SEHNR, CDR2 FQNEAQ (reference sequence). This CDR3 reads CASSLGGGEKLFF. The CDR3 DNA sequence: TGTGCCAGCAGCTTAGGGGGCGGTGAAAAACTGTTTTTT. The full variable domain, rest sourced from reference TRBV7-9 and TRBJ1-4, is DTGVSQNPRHKITKRGQNVTFRCDPISEHNRLYWYRQTLGQGPEFLTYFQNEAQLEKSRLLSDRFSAERPKGSFSTLEIQRTEQGDSAMYLCASSLGGGEKLFFGSGTQLSVL.